These 25 T cell receptor beta chains share one sample of origin, sequenced in a study of early T cells in non-severe SARS-CoV-2 infection. TCRdb independently ran MiXCR on the 5' RACE reads; one entry per CDR3 protein. Of about 42,000 distinct CDR3 sequences in the sample, around 6.8% were seen once. Sequenced sample: whole blood. Source of these receptors: an adult who was a healthcare worker with PCR-confirmed SARS-CoV-2 infection or an uninfected control (not recorded which).

This clonotype is termed medium-sized. J is TRBJ2-3 and V is TRBV11-2; D uncertain. Looked up from germline, CDR1 is SGHAT and CDR2 is FQNNGV. V lost 1 base and J lost 2, with 13 bases in between. The CDR3 length is 16 residues. CDR3 amino acids: CASSLGARTFTDTQYF. As DNA, the CDR3 is TGTGCCAGCAGCTTAGGTGCTAGAACATTCACAGATACGCAGTATTTT. Together with reference TRBV11-2 and TRBJ2-3, the CDR3 gives the full variable domain: EAGVAQSPRYKIIEKRQSVAFWCNPISGHATLYWYQQILGQGPKLLIQFQNNGVVDDSQLPKDRFSAERLKGVDSTLKIQPAKLEDSAVYLCASSLGARTFTDTQYFGPGTRLTVL.

This clonotype has ten or more counts. This chain connects TRBV4-3 to TRBJ2-3; the match to TRBD1 covers 7 bases. The V gene's germline CDR1 is LGHNA and CDR2 YSLEER. CDR3 length: 15 amino acids. V dropped 0 bases and J dropped 3; count of bases not matched to a gene: 3. The CDR3 spells CASSQDTGETDTQYF. The CDR3 nucleotides read TGCGCCAGCAGCCAAGACACAGGGGAGACAGATACGCAGTATTTT.

This clonotype occurred many times. The chain uses TRBV11-2 and TRBJ2-1; 8 positions agree with TRBD1. Germline CDR1 reads SGHAT; CDR2 reads FQNNGV. With 6 bases clipped from V and 3 bases from J, the junction kept 7 bases outside the gene matches. The CDR3 sequence is 15 residues long. The CDR3: CASRKQGANYNEQFF. The CDR3 DNA reads TGTGCCAGCAGAAAGCAGGGGGCGAACTACAATGAGCAGTTCTTC.

This clonotype turned up a few times. This chain connects TRBV20-1 to TRBJ2-7, with 7 positions matching TRBD2. V lost 0 bases, J lost 10 bases, and 3 bases stayed unmatched. Germline CDR1 and CDR2: DFQATT and SNEGSKA (reference sequence). The CDR3 runs to 11 residues. CDR3 DNA: TGCAGTGCTAGAGATGGGACTAATCAGTACTTC. Translation: CSARDGTNQYF.

This clonotype was counted at least ten times. CDR3 in amino acids: CASSQNRDRHNEQFF. The CDR3 DNA sequence: TGTGCCAGCAGCCAAAACCGGGACAGGCACAATGAGCAGTTCTTC. The rearrangement joins TRBV14 to TRBJ2-1; 8 bases align to TRBD1. V dropped 2 bases and J dropped 5; count of bases not matched to a gene: 5. The length of the CDR3 is 15 residues. Germline values: CDR1 SGHDN, CDR2 FVKESK.

The chain combines TRBV20-1 with TRBJ2-3; TRBD2 matches at 9 bases. The CDR3 sequence is 14 residues long. The V and J ends lost 1 base and 7 bases, in that order; junction bases with no gene match: 6. The V gene's germline CDR1 is DFQATT and CDR2 SNEGSKA (reference sequence). The CDR3 loop reads CSARVAGARNTQYF. The CDR3 coding sequence is TGCAGTGCTAGAGTAGCGGGGGCCAGGAATACGCAGTATTTT.

V usage is TRBV5-1 and J usage is TRBJ2-3, with D uncertain. The V end was cut by 2 bases, the J end by 4 bases, with 8 bases between. Germline lookup yields CDR1 SGHRS and CDR2 YFSETQ. This CDR3 region has 13 residues. The CDR3: CASSFTTADTQYF. Here the CDR3 DNA reads TGCGCCAGCAGCTTTACCACGGCAGATACGCAGTATTTT.

A few counts support this clonotype. The chain uses TRBV6-6 and TRBJ1-1, with TRBD1 matching over 7 bases. The CDR3 length is 15 residues. After removal of 2 bases from V and 11 bases from J, the junction contained 14 bases not matched to a gene. Germline V lookup: CDR1 MNHNY, CDR2 SVGAGI (reference sequence). CDR3 sequence reads: CASSYPAVQDRRAFF. CDR3 coding DNA: TGTGCCAGCAGTTACCCCGCCGTGCAGGACAGGCGGGCTTTCTTT.

The chain couples TRBV10-3 to TRBJ2-6; no firm D call. This CDR3 region has 17 residues. Trimming left V 6 bases short and J 4 bases short, with 19 bases between. Germline V lookup: CDR1 ENHRY, CDR2 SYGVKD. The CDR3 DNA reads TGTGCCATCAGATTCAGCCCCTTTTCTCAAGGGGCCAACGTCCTGACTTTC. This sequence encodes CAIRFSPFSQGANVLTF.

This chain connects TRBV11-2 to TRBJ1-2; 7 bases map to TRBD1. The CDR3 is 14 amino acids. Germline V gene lookup returns CDR1 SGHAT and CDR2 FQNNGV. The V gene end was trimmed by 1 base and the J gene end by 3 bases; junction bases not matched to a gene: 2. The CDR3 region is CASSLAGTDYGYTF. The CDR3 bases are TGTGCCAGCAGCTTAGCGGGGACAGACTATGGCTACACCTTC. Using reference TRBV11-2 and TRBJ1-2 for the parts outside the CDR3, the full variable domain is EAGVAQSPRYKIIEKRQSVAFWCNPISGHATLYWYQQILGQGPKLLIQFQNNGVVDDSQLPKDRFSAERLKGVDSTLKIQPAKLEDSAVYLCASSLAGTDYGYTFGSGTRLTVV.

This clonotype is medium-sized within its sample. This chain uses TRBV20-1 with TRBJ2-3, with D maybe TRBD2 (6 bases). CDR3 length equals 15 residues. V was cut by 1 base and J by 4 bases, with 15 bases left in between. Germline loops: CDR1 DFQATT, CDR2 SNEGSKA (reference sequence). The CDR3 protein is CSARAPGGGSDTQYF. The CDR3 nucleotides read TGCAGTGCTAGAGCCCCCGGTGGGGGGTCAGATACGCAGTATTTT.

This clonotype was counted ten times or more. The chain employs TRBV7-9 and TRBJ1-1, with D uncertain. The CDR3 is 13 residues long. Germline loops: CDR1 SEHNR, CDR2 FQNEAQ (reference sequence). Between the trimmed V and J ends, which lost 5 bases and 5 bases, there was a span of 12 bases. The CDR3 region has the DNA TGTGCCAGCAGCCGCGTCAGTGGTACTGAAGCTTTCTTT. Its translation: CASSRVSGTEAFF.

The sample holds many counts of this clonotype. The junction departs from the called germline gene at one end, perhaps through a read error. This chain joins TRBV6-1 and TRBJ1-1, with 7 bases aligning to TRBD1. CDR3 length: 12 residues. CDR1 and CDR2 (germline): MNHNS, SASEGT. The CDR3 sequence: CASSTFYRGSIF. The CDR3 coding sequence is TGTGCCAGCAGTACCTTTTACAGGGGCTCAATCTTT.

This clonotype was detected ten times or more. The chain combines TRBV10-3 with TRBJ1-6, with D tentatively TRBD1 (5 bases). Germline assignment: CDR1 ENHRY and CDR2 SYGVKD. V lost 10 bases and J lost 10, with 20 bases in between. The CDR3 has 14 amino acids. CDR3 protein: CANPSPRGRSPLHF. CDR3 sequence (DNA): TGTGCCAACCCCTCCCCTAGGGGTCGATCACCCCTCCACTTT.

This chain joins TRBV3-1 and TRBJ2-7; D is possibly TRBD1 (6 bases). This CDR3 contains 12 residues. Germline assignment: CDR1 LGHDT and CDR2 YNNKEL (reference sequence). Deletions cut 5 bases from V and 3 bases from J, with 8 bases between. The CDR3 DNA reads TGTGCCAGCAGCAAGGACAGCTACGAGCAGTACTTC. Residues: CASSKDSYEQYF.

At least ten counts were recorded for this clonotype. This rearrangement joins TRBV14 to TRBJ2-7, with 10 bases aligning to TRBD1. CDR1 SGHDN and CDR2 FVKESK come from the germline V gene. The CDR3 extends over 16 amino acids. J gave up 2 bases and V 3 bases, and 7 bases lay outside the gene matches. CDR3 in amino acids: CASSQRPGQGPYEQYF. CDR3 DNA: TGTGCCAGCAGCCAGAGACCGGGACAGGGGCCCTACGAGCAGTACTTC.

This clonotype was seen more than once but under ten times. The chain carries TRBV5-1 and TRBJ2-1; D possibly uses TRBD1 or TRBD2 (5 bases each). This CDR3 is 14 amino acids long. Germline values: CDR1 SGHRS, CDR2 YFSETQ. V was shortened by 0 bases and J by 5 bases, with 9 bases between the two germline ends. CDR3 DNA sequence: TGCGCCAGCAGCTTGGGGGACGTTCACAATGAGCAGTTCTTC. Translated, it gives CASSLGDVHNEQFF.

This clonotype was seen once. V gene TRBV12-3 or TRBV12-4 combines with J gene TRBJ2-7, with D uncertain. The CDR3 runs to 11 residues. Trimming took off 6 bases at V and 4 bases at J, with 7 bases between the two ends. CDR3 loop: CASSPKYEQYF. As DNA, the CDR3 is TGTGCCAGCAGCCCGAAATACGAGCAGTACTTC.

This clonotype turned up a few times. The chain recombines TRBV20-1 with TRBJ2-2; D ambiguous. CDR1 DFQATT and CDR2 SNEGSKA come from the germline V gene (reference sequence). V dropped 0 bases and J dropped 0 bases, with 11 bases sitting between them. The CDR3 is 16 residues long. The CDR3, as DNA: TGCAGTGCTAGAGATGGTGACGCCACGAACACCGGGGAGCTGTTTTTT. This translates into CSARDGDATNTGELFF.

The rearrangement uses TRBV19 and TRBJ2-4; D is perhaps TRBD2 (6 bases). The CDR3 spans 14 residues. Trimming pared 5 bases from V and 0 bases from J, leaving 8 bases between. Germline assignment: CDR1 LNHDA and CDR2 SQIVND (reference sequence). The CDR3 reads CASSQGLAKNIQYF. The CDR3 bases are TGTGCCAGTAGTCAGGGACTAGCCAAAAACATTCAGTACTTC.

This clonotype was detected many times. The chain combines TRBV29-1 with TRBJ1-4, with 7 bases that match TRBD1. The germline V gene encodes CDR1 SQVTM and CDR2 ANQGSEA. The CDR3 consists of 12 residues. The junction had 5 bases not matched to a gene; V was cut back by 7 bases and J by 6 bases. The DNA of the CDR3 is TGCAGCGCTATAGGGGGCTATGAAAAACTGTTTTTT. Encoded protein: CSAIGGYEKLFF.

The V call is TRBV6-2 or TRBV6-3, the J call TRBJ2-7; maybe TRBD1 (5 bases). There are 11 residues in the CDR3. Trimming shortened V by 6 bases and J by 7 bases, and 10 bases separated the two germline ends. The germline gives CDR1 MNHEY, CDR2 SVGEGT. This CDR3 reads CASRRTSEQYF. The CDR3 DNA reads as TGTGCCAGCAGGCGGACATCTGAGCAGTACTTC.

This clonotype was recorded a few times. The J gene is TRBJ2-5, the V gene TRBV12-3 or TRBV12-4, with 9 bases matching TRBD1. Germline trimming cut 3 bases from V and 4 bases from J; bases unmatched to any gene: 6. The CDR3 runs 15 residues. The CDR3: CASSLGTGQGETQYF. CDR3 DNA sequence: TGTGCCAGCAGTTTGGGGACAGGGCAGGGAGAGACCCAGTACTTC.

The chain employs TRBV2 and TRBJ1-1; maybe TRBD1 (5 bases). The germline V gene has CDR1 SNHLY and CDR2 FYNNEI. V dropped 4 bases and J dropped 5 bases, with 8 bases sitting between them. CDR3 size: 12 residues. The CDR3 spells CASSGPGTEAFF. CDR3 in DNA: TGTGCCAGCAGTGGCCCAGGGACTGAAGCTTTCTTT.

This clonotype was observed a few times. This sequence joins TRBV27 and TRBJ1-2; 8 bases are a match to TRBD1. Trimming took 6 bases from V and 2 from J; bases not matched to a gene: 2. CDR1 and CDR2 (germline): MNHEY, SMNVEV (reference sequence). The CDR3 contains 13 residues. The CDR3: CASSNRGNYGYTF. In DNA, the CDR3 is TGTGCCAGCAGCAACAGGGGGAACTATGGCTACACCTTC.